These T cell receptor beta chains were read from a single sample in a study of metastatic and nonmetastatic thyroid tumors. TCRdb re-called clones via MiXCR from the PCR reads. The sample contains around 4,500 clones, around 32% of which appear only once. Sequencing was performed on adjacent normal tissue. The receptors were sampled from a male donor with papillary thyroid cancer or a benign thyroid nodule (not recorded which). Some clones in this sample may be carry-over from other donors' samples. Both conserved end residues are part of each CDR3. D genes are given only for firm matches. Size tells how often a clone was seen (once, few, many) or the class of an expanded clone, and some rows leave it out.

d_gene	j_gene	abundance	v_gene	CDR3aa	CDR3nt
TRBD2	TRBJ2-3	.	TRBV28	CASSTFRLAGAGDTDTQYF	TGTGCCAGCAGTACCTTCCGACTAGCGGGAGCGGGAGACACAGATACGCAGTATTTT
.	TRBJ1-2	.	TRBV6-1	CASRPIDGHYGYTF	TGTGCCAGCAGACCCATCGACGGGCACTATGGCTACACCTTC
TRBD2	TRBJ2-2	medium-sized	TRBV4-2	CASSQDVQTSGRQGGELFF	TGTGCCAGCAGCCAAGACGTTCAGACTAGCGGGAGGCAAGGCGGGGAGCTGTTTTTT
TRBD1	TRBJ1-1	few	TRBV6-1	CASRRDSEAFF	TGTGCCAGCAGACGGGACAGTGAAGCTTTCTTT
.	TRBJ2-3	.	TRBV6-1	CASSDTDTQYF	TGTGCCAGCAGCGACACAGATACGCAGTATTTT
.	TRBJ1-2	few	TRBV4-1	CASSQVSENYGYTF	TGCGCCAGCAGCCAAGTATCAGAAAACTATGGCTACACCTTC
.	TRBJ2-3	.	TRBV5-1	CASSTTGASTDTQYF	TGCGCCAGCAGCACTACAGGTGCTAGCACAGATACGCAGTATTTT
.	TRBJ2-1	.	TRBV20-1	CSASGQNEQFF	TGCAGTGCTAGCGGGCAGAATGAGCAGTTCTTC
TRBD2	TRBJ2-7	few	TRBV12-3/TRBV12-4	CASSLALAGVYEQYF	TGTGCCAGCAGTTTAGCGCTAGCGGGAGTATACGAGCAGTACTTC
TRBD1	TRBJ2-7	.	TRBV11-2	CASTAPLGGQGTSYEQYF	TGTGCCAGCACCGCCCCATTGGGAGGACAGGGCACCTCCTACGAGCAGTACTTC
TRBD1	TRBJ2-7	.	TRBV27	CASGTGGYYEQYF	TGTGCCAGCGGGACAGGGGGTTACTACGAGCAGTACTTC
.	TRBJ2-5	.	TRBV11-1	CASSPGHWETQYF	TGTGCCAGCAGCCCGGGACATTGGGAGACCCAGTACTTC
TRBD1	TRBJ2-3	.	TRBV19	CASSTGTGARYTQYF	TGTGCCAGTAGTACCGGGACAGGGGCGAGGTATACGCAGTATTTT
TRBD1	TRBJ2-1	few	TRBV6-1	CASSPSTGGHEQFF	TGTGCCAGCAGTCCCTCGACAGGGGGCCATGAGCAGTTCTTC